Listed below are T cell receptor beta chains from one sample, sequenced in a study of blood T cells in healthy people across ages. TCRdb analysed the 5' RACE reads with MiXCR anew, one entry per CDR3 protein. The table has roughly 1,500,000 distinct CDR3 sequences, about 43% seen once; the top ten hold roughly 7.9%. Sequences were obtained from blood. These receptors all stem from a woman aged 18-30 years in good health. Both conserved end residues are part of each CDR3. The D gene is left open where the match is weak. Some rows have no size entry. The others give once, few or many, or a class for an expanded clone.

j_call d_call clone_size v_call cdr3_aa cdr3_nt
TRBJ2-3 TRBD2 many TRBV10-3 CAISPGLATTDTQYF TGTGCCATCAGCCCGGGACTAGCGACAACAGATACGCAGTATTTT
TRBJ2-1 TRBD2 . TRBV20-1 CSATVAGGLSYNEQFF TGCAGTGCTACCGTAGCGGGAGGGCTGTCCTACAATGAGCAGTTCTTC
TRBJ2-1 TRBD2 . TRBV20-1 CSASQRLAGVRNEQFF TGCAGTGCTTCTCAACGACTAGCGGGAGTAAGAAATGAGCAGTTCTTC
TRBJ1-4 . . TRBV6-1 CASSEDGNNEKLFF TGTGCCAGCAGTGAGGACGGGAATAATGAAAAACTGTTTTTT
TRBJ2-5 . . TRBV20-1 CSTVSRGAQETQYF TGCAGTACCGTATCACGGGGGGCACAAGAGACCCAGTACTTC
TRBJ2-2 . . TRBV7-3 CASSLPVGELFF TGTGCCAGCAGCCTCCCGGTCGGGGAGCTGTTTTTT
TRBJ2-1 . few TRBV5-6 CASSLGRDKQFF TGTGCCAGCAGCTTGGGCCGGGACAAGCAGTTCTTC
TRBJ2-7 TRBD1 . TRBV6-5 CASRGLQGEPSYEQYF TGTGCCAGCAGAGGACTACAGGGGGAACCTTCCTACGAGCAGTACTTC
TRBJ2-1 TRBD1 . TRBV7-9 CASSYDRVPYNEQFF TGTGCCAGCAGCTATGACAGGGTACCCTACAATGAGCAGTTCTTC
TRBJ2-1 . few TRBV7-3 CASSLTSQGRNNEQFF TGTGCCAGCAGCTTAACGTCCCAGGGAAGGAACAATGAGCAGTTCTTC
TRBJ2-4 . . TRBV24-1 CATSEGQDAPAKNIQYF TGTGCCACCAGTGAGGGGCAAGACGCGCCAGCCAAAAACATTCAGTACTTC
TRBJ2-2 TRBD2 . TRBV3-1 CASSQPKRRGGSNTGELFF TGTGCCAGCAGCCAGCCCAAGCGGCGGGGGGGCTCGAACACCGGGGAGCTGTTTTTT
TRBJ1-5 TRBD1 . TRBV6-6 CASSPPDRGGNQPQHF TGTGCCAGCAGCCCCCCGGACAGGGGGGGGAATCAGCCCCAGCATTTT
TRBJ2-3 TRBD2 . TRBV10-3 CAISGAGDPDTQYF TGTGCCATCAGTGGAGCGGGAGATCCAGATACGCAGTATTTT
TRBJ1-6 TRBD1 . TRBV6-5 CASSTGGYNSPLHF TGTGCCAGCAGCACAGGGGGGTACAATTCACCCCTCCACTTT
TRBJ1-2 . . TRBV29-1 CSVGTPSSGYTF TGCAGCGTTGGGACGCCCTCGAGTGGCTACACCTTC
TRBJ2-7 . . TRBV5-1 CASSLASPPYEQYF TGCGCCAGCAGCTTGGCCTCACCACCCTACGAGCAGTACTTC
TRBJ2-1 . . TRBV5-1 CASSLERVGNEQFF TGCGCCAGCAGCTTGGAGCGGGTGGGCAATGAGCAGTTCTTC
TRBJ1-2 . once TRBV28 CASSNVGALNYGYTF TGTGCCAGCAGTAACGTCGGGGCGCTAAACTATGGCTACACCTTC
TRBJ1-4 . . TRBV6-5 CASSYGSATNEKLFF TGTGCCAGCAGTTACGGATCCGCAACTAATGAAAAACTGTTTTTT
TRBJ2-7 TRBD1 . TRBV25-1 CASSPSMGQGYNEQYF TGTGCCAGCAGTCCCTCGATGGGACAGGGGTACAATGAGCAGTACTTC
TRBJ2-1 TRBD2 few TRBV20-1 CSAPRIQLATRGVGEQFF TGCAGTGCTCCACGTATTCAACTAGCGACCAGAGGGGTTGGTGAGCAGTTCTTC
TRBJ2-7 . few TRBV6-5 CASSPRGSLDEQYF TGTGCCAGCAGTCCGAGGGGGAGCCTCGACGAGCAGTACTTC
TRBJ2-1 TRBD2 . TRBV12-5 CASGFGAGGKNEQFF TGTGCTAGTGGTTTCGGGGCGGGAGGTAAGAATGAGCAGTTCTTC
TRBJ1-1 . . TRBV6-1 CASSEWTKNTEAFF TGTGCCAGCAGTGAATGGACAAAAAACACTGAAGCTTTCTTT
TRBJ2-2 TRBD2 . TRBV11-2 CASSAGLAAGELFF TGTGCCAGCAGCGCGGGACTAGCAGCCGGGGAGCTGTTTTTT
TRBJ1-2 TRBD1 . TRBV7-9 CASSSSTGARGYGYTF TGTGCCAGCAGCTCCTCCACAGGGGCCCGCGGCTATGGCTACACCTTC
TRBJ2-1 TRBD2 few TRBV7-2 CASSSLGAGGTVDEQFF TGTGCCAGCAGCTCCCTAGGGGCGGGGGGGACAGTGGATGAGCAGTTCTTC
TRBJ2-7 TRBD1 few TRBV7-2 CASSDGGQGGVYEQYF TGTGCCAGCAGCGACGGGGGACAGGGGGGAGTTTACGAGCAGTACTTC
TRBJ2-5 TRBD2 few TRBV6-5 CASGTSGRSETQYF TGTGCCAGCGGTACTAGCGGGAGATCGGAGACCCAGTACTTC
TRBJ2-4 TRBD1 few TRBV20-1 CSATFGQAKAKNIQYF TGCAGTGCTACCTTCGGACAGGCGAAAGCCAAAAACATTCAGTACTTC
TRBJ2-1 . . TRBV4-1 CASSQGARPYNEQFF TGCGCCAGCAGCCAAGGGGCTAGACCTTACAATGAGCAGTTCTTC
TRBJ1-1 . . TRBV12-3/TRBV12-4 CASSFSGRGTEAFF TGTGCCAGCAGTTTTTCAGGGAGGGGCACTGAAGCTTTCTTT
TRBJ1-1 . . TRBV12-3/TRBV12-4 CASSIGLGGGNTEAFF TGTGCCAGCAGTATCGGGTTAGGCGGGGGGAACACTGAAGCTTTCTTT